Each of the 30 T cell receptor beta chains below was sequenced from the same sample in a study of Tregs in tolerant kidney transplant recipients. The assay was immunoSEQ multiplex PCR, and TCRdb's table has in-frame clones only and misses some. In the table there are about 69,000 clones, roughly nine tenths of which are singletons. Sequencing used CD4+ T cells from blood, obtained before the transplant. The receptor source for this set is a human donor who received a combined kidney and bone marrow transplant.

The V gene is TRBV28, the J gene TRBJ2-1, with a tentative D call TRBD2 (5 bases). There are 11 residues in the CDR3. Germline-derived CDR1 and CDR2 are MDHEN and SYDVKM. Trimming shortened V by 8 bases and J by 5 bases, and 7 bases separated the two germline ends. The CDR3 sequence is CASEGNNEQFF. The DNA of the CDR3 is TGTGCCAGCGAGGGAAACAATGAGCAGTTCTTC.

This chain links TRBV11-2 with TRBJ2-1, with 8 positions matching TRBD1. The trim removed 5 bases at V and 0 bases at J, leaving 6 bases unmatched. Germline CDR1 is SGHAT and CDR2 is FQNNGV. The CDR3 contains 16 residues. In DNA, the CDR3 is TGTGCCAGCAGCCTCAGGGGGCTGACCTCCTACAATGAGCAGTTCTTC. It encodes CASSLRGLTSYNEQFF.

CDR3 sequence (DNA): TGTGCCAGCCAGGGGACAGGGCGCGTGACCGGGGAGCTGTTTTTT. This codes for CASQGTGRVTGELFF. The rearrangement joins TRBV2 to TRBJ2-2; TRBD1 matches 9 bases. In germline, CDR1 is SNHLY, CDR2 FYNNEI. This CDR3 spans 15 amino acids. V gave up 8 bases and J gave up 5 bases; unmatched junction bases: 9.

The chain combines TRBV5-1 with TRBJ2-3; 7 nucleotides agree with TRBD2. The CDR3 covers 16 residues. V trimming: 0 bases; J trimming: 6 bases; junction bases outside the gene matches: 10. Germline values: CDR1 SGHRS, CDR2 YFSETQ. For the CDR3, the DNA is TGCGCCAGCAGCTTGGACTCGGGCGGGAGAGGGGATACGCAGTATTTT. Translation gives CASSLDSGGRGDTQYF.

V is TRBV5-1 and J is TRBJ1-1, with TRBD1 matching over 8 bases. Germline trimming cut 4 bases from V and 3 bases from J; bases unmatched to any gene: 5. This CDR3 contains 14 residues. Germline values: CDR1 SGHRS, CDR2 YFSETQ. DNA for the CDR3: TGCGCCAGCAGCCCTGGACAGGGATACACTGAAGCTTTCTTT. This encodes CASSPGQGYTEAFF.

This chain links TRBV2 with TRBJ1-5, with 9 bases fitting TRBD1. This CDR3 spans 17 amino acids. V shed 6 bases, J shed 7 bases, and the junction held 16 bases outside the gene matches. The germline gives CDR1 SNHLY, CDR2 FYNNEI. Here the CDR3 reads CASRGTGGGPGGQPQHF. Written as DNA, the CDR3 is TGTGCCAGCAGGGGTACAGGGGGCGGACCTGGGGGACAGCCCCAGCATTTT.

This clone was observed once. This chain joins TRBV6-1 and TRBJ2-1; 7 bases are shared with TRBD2. From germline, CDR1 is MNHNS and CDR2 SASEGT. This CDR3 region has 15 residues. The J segment lost 3 bases and the V segment lost 3 bases, leaving 5 bases of the junction unmatched. The CDR3 nucleotides are TGTGCCAGCAGTGATCTAGCGGAACTCTACAATGAGCAGTTCTTC. Its protein product is CASSDLAELYNEQFF.

The chain links TRBV19 to TRBJ2-1; 8 bases align to TRBD2. The length of the CDR3 is 14 residues. Germline V gene sequence: CDR1 LNHDA, CDR2 SQIVND (reference sequence). J lost 10 bases, V lost 3 bases, and 8 bases had no gene match. CDR3 in DNA: TGTGCCAGTAGTATTCCGTTAGCGGGAAACGAGCAGTTCTTC. Translating gives CASSIPLAGNEQFF. The entire variable domain, with the rest obtained from reference TRBV19 and TRBJ2-1, is as follows: DGGITQSPKYLFRKEGQNVTLSCEQNLNHDAMYWYRQDPGQGLRLIYYSQIVNDFQKGDIAEGYSVSREKKESFPLTVTSAQKNPTAFYLCASSIPLAGNEQFFGPGTRLTVL.

This chain uses TRBV27 with TRBJ2-2, with D possibly being TRBD1 (6 bases). Trimming took 3 bases from V and 4 from J, leaving 12 bases between them. Germline loops: CDR1 MNHEY, CDR2 SMNVEV (reference sequence). This CDR3 is 15 amino acids long. This chain's CDR3 is CASSLWGPGTGELFF. The DNA for the CDR3 is TGTGCCAGCAGTTTGTGGGGGCCCGGCACCGGGGAGCTGTTTTTT.

The rearrangement links TRBV27 to TRBJ2-7; D might be TRBD2 (6 bases). The CDR3 spans 15 residues. Germline V lookup: CDR1 MNHEY, CDR2 SMNVEV (reference sequence). V was cut by 3 bases and J by 6 bases, with 18 bases left in between. The CDR3 reads CASSFQWEVSPEQYF. The CDR3 coding sequence is TGTGCCAGCAGTTTTCAGTGGGAGGTCTCCCCCGAGCAGTACTTC.

The rearrangement uses TRBV28 and TRBJ2-2, with TRBD1 matching 9 bases. The CDR3 has 17 residues. J was trimmed by 5 bases and V by 2 bases; bases with no gene match: 9. Germline V gene lookup returns CDR1 MDHEN and CDR2 SYDVKM. The CDR3 nucleotides read TGTGCCAGCAGTTTAGGTTCGGGACAGGGTCAGACCGGGGAGCTGTTTTTT. This codes for CASSLGSGQGQTGELFF. Filled out from reference TRBV28 and TRBJ2-2, the complete variable domain reads DVKVTQSSRYLVKRTGEKVFLECVQDMDHENMFWYRQDPGLGLRLIYFSYDVKMKEKGDIPEGYSVSREKKERFSLILESASTNQTSMYLCASSLGSGQGQTGELFFGEGSRLTVL.

The chain combines TRBV10-3 with TRBJ2-4; D gene uncertain. CDR3 size: 15 residues. Trimming pared 2 bases from V and 0 bases from J, leaving 8 bases between. Germline assignment: CDR1 ENHRY and CDR2 SYGVKD. The CDR3 region is CAISESVLAKNIQYF. The DNA of the CDR3 is TGTGCCATCAGTGAGAGCGTTCTAGCCAAAAACATTCAGTACTTC.

V gene TRBV7-2 combines with J gene TRBJ2-7; 13 bases match TRBD2. Germline CDR1 reads SGHTA; CDR2 reads FQGNSA. This CDR3 is built from 17 residues. With 1 base clipped from V and 6 bases from J, the junction kept 9 bases outside the gene matches. The chain's CDR3 is CASSLGGLAGVGVEQYF. The CDR3 DNA follows: TGTGCCAGCAGCTTAGGTGGACTAGCGGGGGTGGGGGTCGAGCAGTACTTC.

V gene TRBV6-5 combines with J gene TRBJ1-1; D perhaps matches TRBD1 (6 bases). The germline V gene has CDR1 MNHEY and CDR2 SVGAGI. Between the trimmed V and J ends, which lost 4 bases and 11 bases, there was a span of 11 bases. This CDR3 region has 11 residues. The CDR3 is CASSSGTRAFF. The CDR3 coding sequence is TGTGCCAGCAGTTCCGGGACACGGGCTTTCTTT.

Worth noting for this clone: Other nucleotide sequences from this sample produce the same CDR3. V is TRBV19 and J is TRBJ2-7, with 9 positions matching TRBD1. Per the germline V gene, CDR1 is LNHDA and CDR2 is SQIVND (reference sequence). The CDR3 has 12 amino acids. The junction had 1 base not matched to a gene; V was cut back by 4 bases and J by 6 bases. This CDR3 reads CASSTTGGEQYF. CDR3 in DNA: TGTGCCAGTAGTACGACAGGGGGCGAGCAGTACTTC.

The V gene is TRBV5-1, the J gene TRBJ2-7; tentative D call: TRBD2 (5 bases). V was cut by 7 bases and J by 6 bases, with 17 bases left in between. The CDR3 is made up of 13 amino acids. The V gene's germline CDR1 is SGHRS and CDR2 YFSETQ. DNA of the CDR3: TGCGCCAGCGAGGTTTCACCGGGATTCGAGCAGTACTTC. Protein product: CASEVSPGFEQYF.

The rearrangement links TRBV2 to TRBJ2-5; the match to TRBD1 covers 7 bases. Germline CDR1 is SNHLY and CDR2 is FYNNEI. The CDR3 covers 14 residues. The V gene end was trimmed by 7 bases and the J gene end by 1 base; junction bases not matched to a gene: 6. CDR3 sequence (DNA): TGTGCCAGCAACGAGGGGGCTATCCAAGAGACCCAGTACTTC. Translated: CASNEGAIQETQYF. Drawing the rest from reference TRBV2 and TRBJ2-5, the complete variable domain is EPEVTQTPSHQVTQMGQEVILRCVPISNHLYFYWYRQILGQKVEFLVSFYNNEISEKSEIFDDQFSVERPDGSNFTLKIRSTKLEDSAMYFCASNEGAIQETQYFGPGTRLLVL.

This rearrangement joins TRBV7-2 to TRBJ2-7, with D perhaps TRBD2 (6 bases). There are 14 residues in the CDR3. Germline values: CDR1 SGHTA, CDR2 FQGNSA. Trimming cost V 1 base and J 6 bases, with 13 bases left between them. CDR3 sequence: CASSLEAGWSEQYF. In nucleotides, the CDR3 is TGTGCCAGCAGCTTAGAGGCGGGATGGAGCGAGCAGTACTTC.

This clone was detected only once. The chain is built from TRBV11-3 and TRBJ2-5; D uncertain. V lost 1 base to trimming and J lost 3 bases, with 3 bases between them. The length of the CDR3 is 12 residues. Germline CDR1 reads SGHNT; CDR2 reads YENEEA. CDR3 DNA sequence: TGTGCCAGCAGCTTAGGAGAAGAGACCCAGTACTTC. It translates to CASSLGEETQYF.

This chain uses TRBV6-6 with TRBJ1-1; D unresolved. CDR3 size: 16 residues. The V end lost 5 bases, the J end lost 1 base, and 17 bases lay between the germline ends. Germline V CDR1 and CDR2: MNHNY, SVGAGI (reference sequence). CDR3 bases: TGTGCCAGCAGTCCCAAGCGCACGGGAGCGAACACTGAAGCTTTCTTT. Residues: CASSPKRTGANTEAFF.

The gene calls are TRBV5-1 and TRBJ2-6; TRBD2 aligns across 10 bases. CDR1 and CDR2 (germline): SGHRS, YFSETQ. V lost 4 bases to trimming and J lost 3 bases; unmatched junction nucleotides: 7. There are 17 residues in the CDR3. The CDR3, as DNA: TGCGCCAGCAGCGCCTCCGGGACTAGCGTTGGGGCCAACGTCCTGACTTTC. Amino acid sequence: CASSASGTSVGANVLTF.

V is TRBV7-3 and J is TRBJ2-1; 7 bases align to TRBD2. CDR1 and CDR2 from the germline V gene are SGHTA and FQGTGA. This CDR3 has 17 amino acids. J gave up 0 bases and V 3 bases, and 8 bases lay outside the gene matches. CDR3 DNA sequence: TGTGCCAGCAGCTTCCCTAGCGGAGGGAGCTCCTACAATGAGCAGTTCTTC. It encodes CASSFPSGGSSYNEQFF. Using reference TRBV7-3 and TRBJ2-1 for the parts outside the CDR3, the full variable domain is GAGVSQTPSNKVTEKGKYVELRCDPISGHTALYWYRQSLGQGPEFLIYFQGTGAADDSGLPNDRFFAVRPEGSVSTLKIQRTERGDSAVYLCASSFPSGGSSYNEQFFGPGTRLTVL.

The gene calls are TRBV5-1 and TRBJ1-1, with D possibly TRBD1 on 5 matching bases. CDR1 SGHRS and CDR2 YFSETQ come from the germline V gene. V gave up 4 bases and J gave up 0 bases, with 13 bases separating them. The CDR3 sequence is 15 residues long. The CDR3 loop is CASSVLGLMNTEAFF. CDR3 coding DNA: TGCGCCAGCAGCGTCCTGGGACTGATGAACACTGAAGCTTTCTTT.

The J gene is TRBJ1-2, the V gene TRBV14; the D is unclear. This CDR3 is 15 amino acids long. Deletions cut 0 bases from V and 7 bases from J, with 15 bases between. CDR1 is SGHDN and CDR2 is FVKESK in the germline V gene. This CDR3 reads CASSQDVQWSGGYTF. The CDR3 DNA sequence: TGTGCCAGCAGCCAAGATGTTCAGTGGAGTGGTGGCTACACCTTC.

The chain couples TRBV19 to TRBJ2-1; TRBD1 matches at 7 bases. V shed 6 bases and J 3 bases; nucleotides not matched to a gene: 5. This CDR3 comprises 14 residues. Germline values: CDR1 LNHDA, CDR2 SQIVND (reference sequence). The CDR3 sequence: CASRFAGGYNEQFF. Here the CDR3 DNA reads TGTGCCAGTAGATTCGCAGGGGGCTACAATGAGCAGTTCTTC.

This sequence joins TRBV30 and TRBJ2-2, with a possible D match to TRBD1 (5 bases). Trimming removed 0 bases from V and 7 bases from J, with 9 bases in between. Germline assignment: CDR1 GTSNPN and CDR2 SVGIG (reference sequence). The CDR3 spans 13 residues. This CDR3 is CAWSVSRDGELFF. In nucleotides, the CDR3 is TGTGCCTGGAGTGTAAGCAGGGACGGGGAGCTGTTTTTT.

This rearrangement joins TRBV28 to TRBJ2-7, with D tentatively TRBD1 (5 bases). Germline CDR1 and CDR2: MDHEN and SYDVKM. With 10 bases removed from V and 2 bases from J, the gap between germline ends came to 12 bases. There are 12 residues in the CDR3. The CDR3 DNA reads as TGTGCCACCCAGGACACAACCTACGAGCAGTACTTC. Protein product: CATQDTTYEQYF.

The chain is built from TRBV30 and TRBJ1-1, with D tentatively TRBD1 (5 bases). In germline, CDR1 is GTSNPN, CDR2 SVGIG (reference sequence). CDR3 length: 12 residues. The V and J ends lost 6 bases and 3 bases respectively, with 11 bases between them. CDR3 region: CACRVWDTEAFF. DNA of the CDR3: TGTGCCTGCAGGGTCTGGGACACTGAAGCTTTCTTT. The entire variable domain, with the rest obtained from reference TRBV30 and TRBJ1-1, is as follows: SQTIHQWPATLVQPVGSPLSLECTVEGTSNPNLYWYRQAAGRGLQLLFYSVGIGQISSEVPQNLSASRPQDRQFILSSKKLLLSDSGFYLCACRVWDTEAFFGQGTRLTVV.

V and J are TRBV11-2 and TRBJ1-2, with 7 positions matching TRBD1. CDR1 and CDR2 (germline): SGHAT, FQNNGV. The CDR3 runs to 14 residues. The V segment lost 1 base and the J segment 4 bases; nucleotides outside the gene matches: 3. The CDR3 DNA follows: TGTGCCAGCAGCTTAGGACAGGGAAGCTATGGCTACACCTTC. Its translation is CASSLGQGSYGYTF.

This rearrangement joins TRBV7-2 to TRBJ2-1; TRBD2 matches at 9 bases. Germline V lookup: CDR1 SGHTA, CDR2 FQGNSA. This CDR3 is 16 amino acids long. Trimming cost V 2 bases and J 2 bases; bases outside gene matches: 4. The CDR3 DNA sequence: TGTGCCAGCAGCTTATTCTCTAGCGGGACCTACAATGAGCAGTTCTTC. Its protein product is CASSLFSSGTYNEQFF.